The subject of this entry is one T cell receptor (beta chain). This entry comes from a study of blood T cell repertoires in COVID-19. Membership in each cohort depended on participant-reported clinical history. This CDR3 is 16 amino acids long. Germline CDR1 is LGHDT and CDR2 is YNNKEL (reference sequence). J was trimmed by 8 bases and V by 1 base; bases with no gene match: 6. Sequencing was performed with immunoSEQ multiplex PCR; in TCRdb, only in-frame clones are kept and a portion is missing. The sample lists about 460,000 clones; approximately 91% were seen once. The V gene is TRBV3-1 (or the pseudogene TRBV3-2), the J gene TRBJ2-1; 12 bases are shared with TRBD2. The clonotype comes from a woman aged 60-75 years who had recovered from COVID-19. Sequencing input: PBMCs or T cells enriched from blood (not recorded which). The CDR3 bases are TGTGCCAGCAGCCAAGCGGGACTAGCGGGTTCCCATGAGCAGTTCTTC. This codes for CASSQAGLAGSHEQFF.